This TCR beta chain derives from a study of metastatic and nonmetastatic thyroid tumors. General study results and limits: Significantly higher TCR beta diversity was reportedly seen in malignant thyroid tumors than benign nodules, in blood and tumor.

V trimming: 5 bases; J trimming: 6 bases; junction bases outside the gene matches: 13. CDR3 length: 15 amino acids. Germline-derived CDR1 and CDR2 are MNHEY and SVGEGT. As originally analysed: The study built a papillary thyroid cancer distant-metastasis classifier from CDR3 differences across clinicopathological groups. TCRdb re-called clones via MiXCR from the PCR reads. What appears here as the V and J calls and clone size reflects TCRdb's work, not the paper's. This table has 13,000 or so clones, under 30% appearing once. Prior to thyroid surgery, none of the patients had received any treatment. This clone is termed medium-sized (0.01 to 0.1%). Its specificity is not known.

The sequencing input was tumor tissue. The chain recombines TRBV6-2 or TRBV6-3 with TRBJ2-7; 7 nucleotides line up with TRBD1. The source is a female donor with papillary thyroid cancer or a benign thyroid nodule (not recorded which). Some clones in this sample may be carry-over from other donors' samples. The CDR3 DNA sequence: TGTGCCAGCAGTAGAGAGGGGGCAGTGAGTCGCGAGCAGTACTTC. As protein: CASSREGAVSREQYF.